Included here is one T cell receptor (beta chain) sequence, with context. Its specificity is unknown. TCRdb reprocessed the 5' RACE reads via MiXCR and lists one record per CDR3 protein. This table has around 70,000 distinct CDR3 sequences, more than 10% appearing once. The sample belongs to a study of early T cells in non-severe SARS-CoV-2 infection. Turning to the study itself: The study sequenced bulk RNA from unsorted whole blood, with chains unpaired. Study-wide points: Private and CD4 specificities were missed by VDJdb matching, which favored anti-spike CD8 responses.

In germline, CDR1 is DFQATT, CDR2 SNEGSKA (reference sequence). Trimming stripped 5 bases from V and 2 bases from J, with 8 bases between. The CDR3 totals 12 residues. This receptor was identified in an adult who was a healthcare worker with PCR-confirmed SARS-CoV-2 infection or an uninfected control (not recorded which). Sequenced material: whole blood. The rearrangement links TRBV20-1 to TRBJ2-3, with unresolved D. As DNA, the CDR3 is TGCAGTGCTTCAAACCCCACAGATACGCAGTATTTT. As protein: CSASNPTDTQYF.